A selection of T cell receptor beta chains follows, all from one sample in a study of tumor-infiltrating lymphocytes in localized non-small cell lung cancer. Sequencing was performed with immunoSEQ multiplex PCR; in TCRdb, only in-frame clones are kept and a portion is missing. The data show some 9,500 clones, about 72% seen once. Sequencing was done on a sample of lung tumor tissue. All receptors come from a human donor with non-small cell lung cancer. The CDR3 runs from the conserved cysteine through the conserved F or W. A D gene is named only where the DNA matches it firmly. Clone size appears in some rows only: once, few, many, or a class for an expanded clone.

CASSVERASTDTQYF | TGTGCCAGCAGTGTAGAACGGGCTAGCACAGATACGCAGTATTTT | TRBV2 | - | - | TRBJ2-3
CASSPHSLMTRYEQYF | TGTGCCAGCAGCCCCCATTCCCTAATGACCCGCTACGAGCAGTACTTC | TRBV11-2 | - | - | TRBJ2-7
CASSIRPTGGRTPLHF | TGTGCCAGTAGTATACGACCGACAGGGGGAAGGACACCCCTCCACTTT | TRBV19 | - | TRBD1 | TRBJ1-6
CASSRAGTDQETQYF | TGCGCCAGCAGCCGGGCCGGGACAGATCAAGAGACCCAGTACTTC | TRBV5-1 | - | TRBD1 | TRBJ2-5
CASSLGGGSGNTIYF | TGTGCCAGCAGCTTGGGGGGAGGCAGCGGAAACACCATATATTTT | TRBV11-3 | - | - | TRBJ1-3
CASSYEGSVDEQFF | TGTGCCAGCAGTTACGAGGGTAGCGTGGATGAGCAGTTCTTC | TRBV6-5 | - | - | TRBJ2-1
CASSDDGNQPQHF | TGTGCCAGCAGTGATGACGGCAATCAGCCCCAGCATTTT | TRBV6-1 | - | - | TRBJ1-5
CASSNKAGIFGNTEAFF | TGTGCCAGTAGTAACAAGGCAGGGATTTTTGGGAACACTGAAGCTTTCTTT | TRBV19 | - | - | TRBJ1-1
CASSLTGQSHTDTQYF | TGTGCCAGCAGCCTAACGGGACAGAGCCACACAGATACGCAGTATTTT | TRBV9 | - | TRBD1 | TRBJ2-3
CASSLSGGAGGTEAFF | TGCGCCAGCAGCTTGTCAGGGGGCGCGGGTGGCACTGAAGCTTTCTTT | TRBV5-1 | - | TRBD1 | TRBJ1-1
CATSRRSQTDNEQFF | TGTGCCACCAGCAGGCGTAGCCAAACCGACAATGAGCAGTTCTTC | TRBV15 | few | - | TRBJ2-1
CASSLALVGNQPQHF | TGTGCCAGCAGCTTAGCGCTGGTCGGCAATCAGCCCCAGCATTTT | TRBV7-6 | - | - | TRBJ1-5
CASSLDRVGGTGELFF | TGCGCCAGCAGCCTTGACAGGGTAGGAGGCACCGGGGAGCTGTTTTTT | TRBV5-1 | - | TRBD1 | TRBJ2-2
CASSHGTSDANEQFF | TGTGCCAGCAGCCACGGGACTAGTGATGCCAATGAGCAGTTCTTC | TRBV4-2 | - | TRBD2 | TRBJ2-1
CSADPQGAIGETQYF | TGCAGCGCAGACCCCCAGGGGGCTATAGGAGAGACCCAGTACTTC | TRBV29-1 | large | TRBD1 | TRBJ2-5
CASRKGTSRIAGELFF | TGCGCCAGCAGAAAGGGGACATCTAGGATCGCCGGGGAGCTGTTTTTT | TRBV10-2 | - | - | TRBJ2-2
CSVVFSSGGSNTGELFF | TGCAGCGTTGTTTTCTCAAGCGGGGGTTCGAACACCGGGGAGCTGTTTTTT | TRBV29-1 | - | TRBD2 | TRBJ2-2
CASSYSVQGWEQFF | TGTGCCAGCAGTTACTCAGTACAGGGGTGGGAGCAGTTCTTC | TRBV6-6 | - | TRBD1 | TRBJ2-1
CASSSGTSGRAYEQYF | TGTGCCAGCAGCTCCGGGACTAGCGGGAGGGCCTACGAGCAGTACTTC | TRBV11-2 | - | TRBD2 | TRBJ2-7
CASSLSRTDNNSPLHF | TGTGCCAGCAGCCTCAGTAGGACAGATAATAATTCACCCCTCCACTTT | TRBV7-8 | - | - | TRBJ1-6
CASSLGGQRNYGYTF | TGTGCCAGCAGCCTAGGGGGACAGCGGAATTATGGCTACACCTTC | TRBV7-3 | - | TRBD1 | TRBJ1-2
CASSKVGDTEAFF | TGTGCCAGCAGCAAAGTGGGGGACACTGAAGCTTTCTTT | TRBV14 | few | - | TRBJ1-1
CASSPRGVFEQFF | TGTGCCAGTAGTCCTCGGGGAGTATTCGAGCAGTTCTTC | TRBV19 | - | - | TRBJ2-1
CASSYSKGADEQYF | TGTGCCAGCAGTTACTCGAAGGGGGCCGACGAGCAGTACTTC | TRBV6-6 | - | TRBD1 | TRBJ2-7
CASSRAGVNTEAFF | TGCGCCAGCAGCCGGGCAGGGGTGAACACTGAAGCTTTCTTT | TRBV4-3 | - | - | TRBJ1-1
CASSLAPPLANEQFF | TGTGCCAGCAGCTTAGCCCCTCCACTCGCTAATGAGCAGTTCTTC | TRBV7-6 | once | - | TRBJ2-1
CASSLTGELFF | TGTGCCAGCAGCCTCACCGGGGAGCTGTTTTTT | TRBV7-6 | - | - | TRBJ2-2
CSVGDRVDTGELFF | TGCAGCGTTGGTGACAGGGTGGACACCGGGGAGCTGTTTTTT | TRBV29-1 | - | TRBD1 | TRBJ2-2
CSVARGGTRELFF | TGCAGCGTGGCCAGGGGGGGGACCAGGGAGCTGTTTTTT | TRBV29-1 | few | - | TRBJ2-2
CASSLVRNTEAFF | TGTGCCAGCAGCTTGGTGAGAAACACTGAAGCTTTCTTT | TRBV5-8 | - | - | TRBJ1-1
CASEGDYGYTF | TGTGCCAGCGAGGGGGACTATGGCTACACCTTC | TRBV28 | - | - | TRBJ1-2
CATSSPGQNPTGELFF | TGTGCCACCAGCAGTCCGGGACAGAACCCAACCGGGGAGCTGTTTTTT | TRBV15 | - | TRBD1 | TRBJ2-2
CASSLQGPSGYTF | TGTGCCAGCAGCTTGCAGGGACCCTCTGGCTACACCTTC | TRBV5-6 | - | - | TRBJ1-2
CASTPRGGGDTQYF | TGTGCTAGCACACCACGAGGAGGGGGGGATACGCAGTATTTT | TRBV7-7 | - | - | TRBJ2-3
CASRARGTELTGELFF | TGTGCCAGTAGGGCTCGTGGGACAGAGCTTACCGGGGAGCTGTTTTTT | TRBV19 | - | TRBD1 | TRBJ2-2
CASSFGTANTEAFF | TGTGCCAGCAGCTTCGGGACAGCGAACACTGAAGCTTTCTTT | TRBV7-9 | - | TRBD1 | TRBJ1-1
CATSRADKGSGELFF | TGTGCCACCAGCAGAGCGGACAAGGGTTCCGGGGAGCTGTTTTTT | TRBV15 | - | - | TRBJ2-2
CASSVRESGHGYTF | TGTGCCAGCAGCGTAAGGGAATCTGGGCATGGCTACACCTTC | TRBV9 | - | - | TRBJ1-2
CASSGSGRRGTDTQYF | TGTGCCAGCAGTGGTAGCGGGAGGAGGGGCACAGATACGCAGTATTTT | TRBV28 | - | TRBD2 | TRBJ2-3
CASSAGDRGGTAEAFF | TGTGCCAGCAGCGCCGGGGACAGGGGGGGAACGGCTGAAGCTTTCTTT | TRBV7-9 | once | TRBD1 | TRBJ1-1
CASSLAGLSTDTQYF | TGTGCCAGCAGCTTAGCCGGACTAAGCACAGATACGCAGTATTTT | TRBV7-3 | - | - | TRBJ2-3
CASSPQGPTLTGELFF | TGTGCCAGCAGCCCACAGGGGCCGACGTTGACCGGGGAGCTGTTTTTT | TRBV7-2 | - | TRBD1 | TRBJ2-2
CASRAPNQPQHF | TGTGCCAGTAGGGCCCCGAATCAGCCCCAGCATTTT | TRBV19 | - | - | TRBJ1-5
CASSHGQGNEQYF | TGCGCCAGCAGCCACGGACAGGGGAACGAGCAGTACTTC | TRBV5-1 | - | TRBD1 | TRBJ2-7
CASSQELGYEQYF | TGTGCCAGCAGCCAAGAGCTCGGCTACGAGCAGTACTTC | TRBV4-2 | - | - | TRBJ2-7
CASSFRDGPYFEAFF | TGTGCCAGCAGCTTCCGGGATGGGCCCTATTTTGAAGCTTTCTTT | TRBV7-8 | - | - | TRBJ1-1
CASWVGQGNSPLHF | TGCGCCAGTTGGGTGGGACAGGGAAATTCACCCCTCCACTTT | TRBV5-1 | - | TRBD1 | TRBJ1-6
CASRGGREQYF | TGTGCCAGCAGGGGGGGACGGGAGCAGTACTTC | TRBV28 | - | - | TRBJ2-7
CASSAGTSGRFTDTQYF | TGTGCCAGCAGTGCGGGGACTAGCGGGAGATTCACAGATACGCAGTATTTT | TRBV6-1 | - | TRBD2 | TRBJ2-3
CASSLVTGRNPLESPLHF | TGTGCCAGCAGCTTGGTAACAGGGAGAAACCCCCTGGAGTCACCCCTCCACTTT | TRBV5-6 | - | - | TRBJ1-6
CASTSGQVNSPLHF | TGCGCCAGCACGTCGGGACAGGTTAATTCACCCCTCCACTTT | TRBV5-1 | - | TRBD1 | TRBJ1-6
CASSLSGGPSYEQYF | TGTGCCAGCAGCCTCTCTGGCGGACCCTCCTACGAGCAGTACTTC | TRBV11-2 | - | - | TRBJ2-7
CASSLLATSTDTQYF | TGTGCCAGCAGTTTACTGGCCACTAGCACAGATACGCAGTATTTT | TRBV28 | - | - | TRBJ2-3
CASSPPVRVYTEAFF | TGTGCCAGCTCACCACCGGTCAGGGTGTACACTGAAGCTTTCTTT | TRBV18 | - | - | TRBJ1-1
CASSLMPGLSAEQFF | TGTGCCAGCAGCTTGATGCCTGGACTATCAGCTGAGCAGTTCTTC | TRBV7-8 | - | - | TRBJ2-1